This TCR beta chain was sequenced in a study of T cells in Graves' hyperthyroidism and ophthalmopathy (dated by TCRdb to about 2019). The study in broad terms: Peripheral blood samples were taken at initial diagnosis, before any treatment was given. A discovery cohort of approximately 97 patients, 43 with Graves' ophthalmopathy and about 58 with stable Graves' hyperthyroidism, was used to find distinguishing TCR V-J signatures. Prospective prediction of ophthalmopathy was tested in an independent validation cohort consisting of about 19 hyperthyroidism patients and some 16 patients who later progressed to ophthalmopathy. For training and testing, the roughly 93 patients in the discovery cohort were randomly divided in a 7:3 ratio. In addition, the study compared T-cell repertoires in thyroid tissue and in blood from roughly six Graves' hyperthyroidism patients. Once sampling was done, hyperthyroidism patients were given methimazole at a starting dose of 30 mg daily, whereas ophthalmopathy patients were given high-dose intravenous methylprednisolone. The paper describes TCR Vbeta CDR3 sequencing of 135 peripheral blood samples, made up of 40 to 45 ophthalmopathy patients, around 78 hyperthyroidism patients and 17 progressor patients. Beyond this particular receptor, the publication reports: Most expanded thyroid clonotypes (frequency above 0.001) were also found in blood, which suggests that blood repertoires may mirror thyroid immune responses. A 13 V-J signature model separated ophthalmopathy from stable hyperthyroidism, with roughly 88% sensitivity and about 81% specificity in cross-validation and 80%/75% in testing. During validation, the model predicted progression to ophthalmopathy a median of about 6.3 months ahead of onset, with more than 55% sensitivity and 72.22% specificity. No statistical method was used to fix the sample size in advance, and group allocation was not hidden from the investigators.

Stable Graves' hyperthyroidism was defined as no progression to ophthalmopathy during 18 months of follow-up. Hyperthyroidism patients were newly diagnosed, had a disease duration of under 2 months, and were aged 18 to 65 years. Exclusion was applied to patients with uncontrolled infections, other autoimmune diseases, pregnancy or lactation. Clinical symptoms, serum thyroxine and TRAb, thyroid ultrasound, and orbital computed tomography formed the basis for the diagnoses. PBMCs were isolated from roughly 10 ml of fresh peripheral blood by Ficoll-Paque density gradient centrifugation. Total RNA was extracted with Trizol reagent, and quality was checked on an Agilent 2100 Bioanalyzer. CDR1 and CDR2, looked up from the germline V gene (reference sequence), are MNHEY and SMNVEV. From the cysteine up to the phenylalanine, the CDR3 has a length of 14 residues. The DNA shown is the 42-base CDR3, in frame from base 1. The junction shows trimming of 2 bases on V and 0 bases on J, plus 7 bases between the germline ends.

The TCR beta CDR3 regions were amplified from the RNA transcripts. For the first round of RT-PCR on the TCR CDR3, the HTBI primer set was used together with the Qiagen OneStep RT-PCR kit. The libraries were constructed in a second round of multiplex PCR and then size-selected and purified. Libraries were sequenced paired-end with 100 bp reads on an Illumina HiSeq2000. The source study handled its data this way. Raw data were processed with SOAPnuke, discarding reads with adapters, uncalled bases, mean Phred below 15, or no exact constant-primer or identifier match. High-quality paired reads were merged using COPE v1.2.5, and each unique nucleotide sequence was defined as a clonotype. MiTCR v1.1 was used to align clonotypes to the IMGT TRBV, TRBD and TRBJ reference segments. Analysis was restricted to V-J combinations with a frequency above 0.0001, which covered roughly 99% of repertoires. The TCS score was defined as the ratio of F50 (clonal expansion) to E x V (chaos), calculated using BLOSUM62-based TCRdist between CDR3 peptides within each V-J. Welch's t-statistics and random forest reduced fewer than 600 V-J features to 13, which were used in a naive Bayes classifier (R e1071). TCRdb reran the public reads through fastp at Q25 and MiXCR, keeping productive beta chains. Rows are unified per CDR3 protein, each entry keeping the most common DNA and genes. V and J calls and clone size were set by TCRdb, not the authors. The sample table contains approximately 400,000 distinct CDR3 sequences; only one count was recorded for around 13% of them. The ten largest clones add up to roughly 9.6% of the sample.

This clonotype has a count of ten or more. This clone's antigen is unknown. Per-base qualities were not stored, and no clone one base away is much larger. This receptor was taken from a woman aged 60-70 years with Graves' hyperthyroidism. The chain links TRBV27 with TRBJ1-1; matching of 5 bases hints at TRBD1 as the D gene. Sequencing input: blood. The CDR3 reads CASSLGTMNTEAFF. The nucleotides read TGTGCCAGCAGTTTAGGGACTATGAACACTGAAGCTTTCTTT.